This T cell receptor (beta chain) was observed in a study of breast tumors, draining lymph nodes, adjacent tissues. Axillary draining lymph nodes of breast cancer patients supplied the node samples. A single record per CDR3 protein comes from TCRdb applying MiXCR to the multiplex PCR reads. The profile covers around 300,000 distinct CDR3 sequences, with over 25% appearing a single time and more than 1% taken by the ten largest. The clonotype comes from a female donor with breast cancer. Some clones in this sample may be carry-over from other donors' samples. Sequences were obtained from axillary lymph node tissue.

The CDR3 DNA reads TGTGCCAGCAGCTTAGCGCGAGGGCTGAATTCACCCCTCCACTTT. Protein sequence: CASSLARGLNSPLHF. The chain couples TRBV7-2 to TRBJ1-6; D gene ambiguous. The V gene's germline CDR1 is SGHTA and CDR2 FQGNSA. V was cut by 0 bases and J by 7 bases, with 10 bases left in between. The CDR3 covers 15 residues. The full variable domain, its missing parts supplied by reference TRBV7-2 and TRBJ1-6, is GAGVSQSPSNKVTEKGKDVELRCDPISGHTALYWYRQSLGQGLEFLIYFQGNSAPDKSGLPSDRFSAERTGGSVSTLTIQRTQQEDSAVYLCASSLARGLNSPLHFGNGTRLTVT.